This TCR beta chain came from a study of CD8 T cells in ankylosing spondylitis. Study-wide results and caveats: Ankylosing spondylitis blood appeared to carry a characteristic TCR beta motif of roughly 8 highly homologous variants. Matched ankylosing spondylitis synovial fluid reportedly showed significant enrichment of disease-linked clones. CD8+ disease-linked clones were present at relatively low frequencies in blood.

This clonotype was seen a handful of times. Its antigen remains unidentified. By quantitative 5'-RACE with molecular barcodes, the TCR beta libraries were made. TCRdb re-analysed the 5' RACE reads in MiXCR, keeping a single row per CDR3 protein. The data show approximately 150,000 distinct CDR3 sequences, around 43% seen once. Germline V gene data show CDR1 as SQVTM and CDR2 as ANQGSEA. CDR3 length equals 13 residues. After removal of 0 bases from V and 6 bases from J, the junction contained 4 bases not matched to a gene. Input material: synovial fluid, either unsorted or a sorted T cell fraction (not recorded which). The rearrangement links TRBV29-1 to TRBJ2-7; 8 positions agree with TRBD1. The sequence was collected from a male donor with ankylosing spondylitis. The CDR3 nucleotides read TGCAGCGTTGAAGATCGGGGGACAGGCGAGCAGTACTTC. Translated, it gives CSVEDRGTGEQYF.